These 10 T cell receptor beta chains were all obtained from the same sample, sequenced in a study of human T cells and chemical hapten exposure. One entry per CDR3 protein results from TCRdb running MiXCR on the RACE reads. The table lists some 52,000 distinct CDR3 sequences, around 10% of them singletons. Time point meaning: patch test 1, 2 weeks after DPC sensitization. Treatment denoted: therapeutic diphenylcyclopropenone sensitization with weekly scalp DPC. Total RNA was isolated from unfractionated whole blood. This specimen consisted of whole blood, obtained in connection with sensitization to the hapten diphenylcyclopropenone (DPC). These receptors were collected from a woman between 40 and 50 years old with alopecia areata. Some clones in this sample may be carry-over from other donors' samples.

This clonotype was detected many times. The rearrangement uses TRBV20-1 and TRBJ2-1, with unresolved D. V lost 0 bases to trimming and J lost 0 bases, with 15 bases between them. The germline CDR1 and CDR2 sequences are DFQATT and SNEGSKA (reference sequence). CDR3 length: 17 amino acids. The DNA of the CDR3 is TGCAGTGCTAGAGATCATAGGCCAATAAGCTCCTACAATGAGCAGTTCTTC. It is translated as CSARDHRPISSYNEQFF.

The V gene is TRBV12-3 or TRBV12-4, the J gene TRBJ2-6, with D perhaps given as TRBD1 or TRBD2 (5 bases each). The CDR3 has 15 amino acids. V was cut by 5 bases and J by 1 base, with 9 bases left in between. As DNA, the CDR3 is TGTGCCAGCAGTCGGGACGGGTCTGGGGCCAACGTCCTGACTTTC. Translation gives CASSRDGSGANVLTF.

CDR3 amino acids: CASSPGQGPDTQYF. CDR3 nucleotides: TGTGCCAGCAGTCCGGGACAGGGGCCAGATACGCAGTATTTT. The gene calls are TRBV7-9 and TRBJ2-3; TRBD1 matches 10 bases. CDR1 is SEHNR, CDR2 FQNEAQ, per germline (reference sequence). This CDR3 comprises 14 residues. Trimming took 6 bases from V and 4 from J; bases not matched to a gene: 4. Filled out from reference TRBV7-9 and TRBJ2-3, the complete variable domain reads DTGVSQNPRHKITKRGQNVTFRCDPISEHNRLYWYRQTLGQGPEFLTYFQNEAQLEKSRLLSDRFSAERPKGSFSTLEIQRTEQGDSAMYLCASSPGQGPDTQYFGPGTRLTVL.

The chain is built from TRBV20-1 and TRBJ2-2, with 9 bases aligning to TRBD2. In germline, CDR1 is DFQATT, CDR2 SNEGSKA (reference sequence). The CDR3 contains 14 residues. Trimming removed 1 base from V and 6 bases from J; junction bases left unmatched: 3. The CDR3 region has the DNA TGCAGTGCTAGAGTGGTAGCGGGAGCCGGGGAGCTGTTTTTT. Residues: CSARVVAGAGELFF.

The V gene is TRBV27, the J gene TRBJ2-1; 11 bases map to TRBD2. Unmatched junction bases numbered 8, after V lost 4 bases and J lost 6 bases. The CDR3 is 16 residues long. Germline V gene lookup returns CDR1 MNHEY and CDR2 SMNVEV (reference sequence). CDR3 in DNA: TGTGCCAGCAGTTCTTTAGCGGGGGGGCTGAGCAATGAGCAGTTCTTC. Its protein product is CASSSLAGGLSNEQFF.

This clonotype was counted many times. This chain connects TRBV5-4 to TRBJ1-1, with a possible D match to TRBD1 (6 bases). The V gene's germline CDR1 is SGHNT and CDR2 YYREEE (reference sequence). This CDR3 is 15 amino acids long. V was clipped by 3 bases and J by 0 bases, with 12 bases between them. The CDR3: CASSSRQVMNTEAFF. As DNA, the CDR3 is TGTGCCAGCAGCTCCCGACAGGTTATGAACACTGAAGCTTTCTTT.

This clonotype was detected many times. The chain is built from TRBV6-2 or TRBV6-3 and TRBJ2-7, with 8 bases matching TRBD2. CDR1 is MNHEY, CDR2 SVGEGT, per germline. This CDR3 region has 13 residues. The J segment lost 2 bases and the V segment lost 4 bases, leaving 1 base of the junction unmatched. The CDR3: CASSSGGTYEQYF. CDR3 sequence (DNA): TGTGCCAGCAGTTCGGGGGGGACCTACGAGCAGTACTTC.

The sample holds many counts of this clonotype. The chain carries TRBV12-3 or TRBV12-4 and TRBJ1-5, with a weak D call TRBD1 (5 bases). The CDR3 is 14 amino acids. Trimming cost V 3 bases and J 3 bases, with 9 bases left between them. CDR3 in amino acids: CASSFTDTNQPQHF. CDR3 bases: TGTGCCAGCAGTTTCACGGACACCAATCAGCCCCAGCATTTT.

This clonotype has a handful of counts. This chain links TRBV15 with TRBJ2-7; perhaps TRBD2 as D (5 bases). Trimming took off 0 bases at V and 7 bases at J, with 16 bases between the two ends. The CDR3 length is 15 residues. Germline values: CDR1 LNHNV, CDR2 YYDKDF (reference sequence). The CDR3 loop is CATSRDATASGEQYF. The CDR3 DNA reads TGTGCCACCAGCAGAGACGCGACCGCGTCGGGGGAGCAGTACTTC.

The chain recombines TRBV7-3 with TRBJ2-2; 14 nucleotides match TRBD2. CDR1 SGHTA and CDR2 FQGTGA come from the germline V gene. The CDR3 spans 18 residues. The V gene end was trimmed by 5 bases and the J gene end by 4 bases; junction bases not matched to a gene: 9. The CDR3 here is CASSVTSGRDLGTGELFF. In DNA, the CDR3 is TGTGCCAGCAGCGTGACTAGCGGGAGGGATCTTGGCACCGGGGAGCTGTTTTTT. Full variable domain (rest looked up from reference TRBV7-3 and TRBJ2-2): GAGVSQTPSNKVTEKGKYVELRCDPISGHTALYWYRQSLGQGPEFLIYFQGTGAADDSGLPNDRFFAVRPEGSVSTLKIQRTERGDSAVYLCASSVTSGRDLGTGELFFGEGSRLTVL.